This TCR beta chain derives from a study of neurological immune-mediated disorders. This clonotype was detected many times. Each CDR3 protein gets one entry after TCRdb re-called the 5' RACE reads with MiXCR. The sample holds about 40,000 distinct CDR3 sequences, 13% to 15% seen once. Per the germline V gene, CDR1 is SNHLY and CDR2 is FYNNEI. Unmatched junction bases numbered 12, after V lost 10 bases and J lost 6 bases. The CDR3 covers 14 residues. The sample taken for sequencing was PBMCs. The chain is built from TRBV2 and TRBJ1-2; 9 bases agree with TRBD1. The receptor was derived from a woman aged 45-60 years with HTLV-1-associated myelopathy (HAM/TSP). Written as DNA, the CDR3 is TGTGCCACTCTGGAGAGATGGGACAGGGATGGCTACACCTTC. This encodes CATLERWDRDGYTF. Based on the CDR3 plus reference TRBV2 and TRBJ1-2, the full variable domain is EPEVTQTPSHQVTQMGQEVILRCVPISNHLYFYWYRQILGQKVEFLVSFYNNEISEKSEIFDDQFSVERPDGSNFTLKIRSTKLEDSAMYFCATLERWDRDGYTFGSGTRLTVV.